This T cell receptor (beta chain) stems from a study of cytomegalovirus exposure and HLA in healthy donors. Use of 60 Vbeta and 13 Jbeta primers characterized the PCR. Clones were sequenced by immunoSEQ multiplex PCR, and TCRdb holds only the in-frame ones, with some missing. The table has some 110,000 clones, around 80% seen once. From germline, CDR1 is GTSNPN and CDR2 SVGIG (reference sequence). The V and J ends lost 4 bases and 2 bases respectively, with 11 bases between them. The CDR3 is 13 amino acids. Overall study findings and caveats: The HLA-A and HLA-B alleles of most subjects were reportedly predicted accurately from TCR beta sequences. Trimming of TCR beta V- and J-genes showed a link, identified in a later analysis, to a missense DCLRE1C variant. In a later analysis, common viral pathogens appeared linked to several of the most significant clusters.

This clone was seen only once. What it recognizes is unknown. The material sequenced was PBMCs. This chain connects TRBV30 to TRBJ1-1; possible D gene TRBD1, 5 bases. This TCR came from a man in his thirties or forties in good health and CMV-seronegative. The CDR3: CAWKKTENTEAFF. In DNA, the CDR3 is TGTGCCTGGAAGAAGACAGAAAACACTGAAGCTTTCTTT.